These T cell receptor beta chains were read from a single sample in a study of identical twins. Via MiXCR, TCRdb re-called the 5' RACE reads, giving one row per CDR3 protein. Of 700,000 or so distinct CDR3 sequences in the sample, less than 10% were seen once. The same sample was also used in a study of yellow fever vaccine responses in identical twins.

The source material was PBMCs. These receptor sequences come from a woman aged 18-29 years in good health. Both conserved end residues are part of each CDR3. The order of the fields is V gene, clone size, J gene, D gene, CDR3 protein, CDR3 DNA. A D gene is named only where the DNA matches it firmly. Only some rows state a clone size, as once, few, many or a class for expanded clones.

>TRBV10-3|few|TRBJ1-6|.
CAIGRTAGDSPLHF
TGTGCCATCGGCCGGACGGCAGGGGATTCACCCCTCCACTTT
>TRBV29-1|few|TRBJ2-3|TRBD2
CSGKAGGTDTQYF
TGCAGCGGGAAGGCGGGAGGCACAGATACGCAGTATTTT
>TRBV6-2/TRBV6-3|.|TRBJ2-3|TRBD2
CASNLAGDSTDTQYF
TGTGCCAGCAATTTAGCGGGAGACAGCACAGATACGCAGTATTTT
>TRBV14|few|TRBJ2-1|TRBD2
CASSQGTSGRTQFF
TGTGCCAGCAGCCAGGGGACTAGCGGGCGGACGCAGTTCTTC
>TRBV11-1|many|TRBJ2-3|TRBD1
CASSLWLQGATTDTQYF
TGTGCCAGCAGCTTATGGCTTCAGGGGGCGACCACAGATACGCAGTATTTT
>TRBV20-1|few|TRBJ2-4|TRBD2
CSAITSGSGFAKNIQYF
TGCAGTGCAATTACTAGCGGGAGCGGGTTTGCCAAAAACATTCAGTACTTC
>TRBV29-1|many|TRBJ2-5|.
CSAREGPQETQYF
TGCAGCGCCCGTGAAGGGCCCCAAGAGACCCAGTACTTC
>TRBV15|few|TRBJ2-7|.
CATSRDRVSSYEQYF
TGTGCCACCAGCAGAGACAGGGTGAGCTCCTACGAGCAGTACTTC
>TRBV7-2|.|TRBJ1-2|TRBD1
CASSSSRQGDGYTF
TGTGCCAGCAGCTCCTCACGACAGGGGGATGGCTACACCTTC
>TRBV12-5|.|TRBJ1-1|.
CASARDRAFF
TGTGCTAGTGCTAGGGATCGGGCTTTCTTT
>TRBV7-2|.|TRBJ2-3|.
CASSSDIATSYTQYF
TGTGCCAGCAGCTCTGATATCGCGACTAGTTATACGCAGTATTTT
>TRBV18|few|TRBJ2-4|.
CASSPWRQGPGAKNIQYF
TGTGCCAGCTCACCCTGGCGGCAGGGGCCGGGGGCCAAAAACATTCAGTACTTC
>TRBV6-1|.|TRBJ2-3|TRBD2
CASSPRLAGFADTQYF
TGTGCCAGCAGTCCAAGACTAGCGGGGTTTGCAGATACGCAGTATTTT
>TRBV7-2|.|TRBJ2-1|.
CASSRGTPSYNEQFF
TGTGCCAGCAGCAGAGGGACTCCCTCCTACAATGAGCAGTTCTTC
>TRBV20-1|few|TRBJ1-1|TRBD1
CSADLAQGANTEAFF
TGCAGTGCTGATCTCGCACAGGGGGCAAACACTGAAGCTTTCTTT
>TRBV10-3|few|TRBJ2-1|TRBD2
CATMGREDEQFF
TGTGCCACCATGGGGCGGGAGGATGAGCAGTTCTTC
>TRBV3-1|many|TRBJ1-1|.
CASSLGPGATFF
TGTGCCAGCAGCCTAGGGCCAGGGGCGACTTTCTTT
>TRBV7-8|few|TRBJ1-4|.
CASSHPEEHEKLFF
TGTGCCAGCAGCCATCCGGAGGAGCATGAAAAACTGTTTTTT
>TRBV18|.|TRBJ2-1|TRBD1
CASSPWTGNYNEQFF
TGTGCCAGCTCACCATGGACAGGGAACTACAATGAGCAGTTCTTC
>TRBV12-3/TRBV12-4|.|TRBJ1-2|TRBD1
CASSLAAGQVWYGYTF
TGTGCCAGCAGTTTAGCGGCTGGACAGGTCTGGTATGGCTACACCTTC
>TRBV28|.|TRBJ2-1|.
CASSSWLKVNEQFF
TGTGCCAGCAGCTCATGGCTTAAGGTCAATGAGCAGTTCTTC
>TRBV7-8|many|TRBJ2-1|.
CASSRSPSYNEQFF
TGTGCCAGCTCTCGTAGTCCGTCATACAATGAGCAGTTCTTC
>TRBV5-6|.|TRBJ2-7|.
CASSLGGGYRAHIYEQYF
TGTGCCAGCAGCCTTGGCGGCGGGTACAGGGCCCATATCTACGAGCAGTACTTC
>TRBV2|few|TRBJ2-7|.
CATPGMTRQNEQYF
TGTGCCACTCCGGGGATGACGAGACAGAACGAGCAGTACTTC
>TRBV5-6|few|TRBJ1-2|TRBD1
CASSLFGQATGGYTF
TGTGCCAGCAGCTTGTTTGGACAGGCGACGGGTGGCTACACCTTC
>TRBV4-3|few|TRBJ2-5|.
CASSQVWGRQETQYF
TGCGCCAGCAGCCAAGTCTGGGGGAGGCAAGAGACCCAGTACTTC
>TRBV19|few|TRBJ2-2|TRBD2
CASSFPGLDDTGELFF
TGTGCCAGTAGTTTTCCGGGACTAGATGATACCGGGGAGCTGTTTTTT
>TRBV7-9|many|TRBJ2-3|.
CASSLIQYTQYF
TGTGCCAGCAGCTTAATCCAGTATACGCAGTATTTT
>TRBV12-3/TRBV12-4|.|TRBJ2-5|TRBD2
CASSTLGGSIQETQYF
TGTGCCAGCAGTACCCTTGGCGGGAGTATCCAAGAGACCCAGTACTTC
>TRBV5-1|.|TRBJ2-2|.
CASSLSIQTGELFF
TGCGCCAGCAGCTTGTCCATCCAAACCGGGGAGCTGTTTTTT
>TRBV7-9|.|TRBJ2-4|.
CASSPPVVTGAKNIQYF
TGTGCCAGCAGCCCCCCGGTGGTGACGGGAGCCAAAAACATTCAGTACTTC
>TRBV12-3/TRBV12-4|few|TRBJ2-3|.
CASSFRRGTQYF
TGTGCCAGCAGTTTTAGACGCGGGACGCAGTATTTT
>TRBV11-3|.|TRBJ1-1|.
CASSPRTANTEAFF
TGTGCCAGCAGCCCACGGACCGCGAACACTGAAGCTTTCTTT
>TRBV12-5|.|TRBJ2-7|.
CASGPTRSSYEQYF
TGTGCTAGTGGTCCGACCAGGAGCTCCTACGAGCAGTACTTC
>TRBV28|few|TRBJ2-7|TRBD1
CASSFWTGGSYEQYF
TGTGCCAGCAGTTTCTGGACAGGGGGCTCCTACGAGCAGTACTTC
>TRBV5-1|.|TRBJ2-5|TRBD2
CASSPGGLRETQYF
TGCGCCAGCAGCCCGGGGGGGCTTCGGGAGACCCAGTACTTC
>TRBV7-9|.|TRBJ2-7|.
CASSSKTGTYEQYF
TGTGCCAGCAGCTCGAAGACAGGTACCTACGAGCAGTACTTC
>TRBV10-3|.|TRBJ1-2|.
CAISDGGSGYTF
TGTGCCATCAGTGACGGGGGTAGCGGCTACACCTTC
>TRBV20-1|.|TRBJ2-5|.
CSARDEGLGRTQETQYF
TGCAGTGCTAGAGATGAGGGGCTAGGCAGGACCCAAGAGACCCAGTACTTC
>TRBV27|few|TRBJ1-4|.
CASSLWGANEKLFF
TGTGCCAGCAGTTTATGGGGGGCTAATGAAAAACTGTTTTTT
>TRBV5-5|few|TRBJ2-5|.
CATARTVQETQYF
TGTGCCACCGCCCGGACAGTCCAAGAGACCCAGTACTTC
>TRBV10-3|.|TRBJ2-3|.
CAISRAGPRDTQYF
TGTGCCATCAGTAGAGCGGGCCCCAGGGATACGCAGTATTTT
>TRBV29-1|.|TRBJ2-2|.
CSARTLTNTGELFF
TGCAGCGCGAGGACACTAACGAACACCGGGGAGCTGTTTTTT
>TRBV20-1|.|TRBJ2-4|TRBD1
CSASGTGGLAKNIQYF
TGCAGTGCTTCCGGGACAGGGGGATTAGCCAAAAACATTCAGTACTTC
>TRBV15|.|TRBJ2-1|.
CATTHGGGGNEQFF
TGTGCCACCACCCATGGGGGGGGCGGCAATGAGCAGTTCTTC
>TRBV6-2/TRBV6-3|few|TRBJ2-7|.
CASSPGTRAFEQYF
TGTGCCAGCAGCCCCGGGACAAGGGCCTTCGAGCAGTACTTC
>TRBV15|many|TRBJ2-1|.
CATSRDGNEQFF
TGTGCCACCAGCAGAGATGGGAATGAGCAGTTCTTC
>TRBV30|many|TRBJ2-7|TRBD2
CAWRPPRTSGNYEQYF
TGTGCCTGGAGACCACCTCGGACTAGCGGGAATTACGAGCAGTACTTC
>TRBV20-1|many|TRBJ2-1|TRBD2
CRLPGLAASEQFF
TGCAGGCTGCCAGGACTAGCTGCGAGTGAGCAGTTCTTC
>TRBV7-3|many|TRBJ2-6|.
CASSPGSSGANVLTF
TGTGCCAGCAGCCCTGGGTCCTCTGGGGCCAACGTCCTGACTTTC